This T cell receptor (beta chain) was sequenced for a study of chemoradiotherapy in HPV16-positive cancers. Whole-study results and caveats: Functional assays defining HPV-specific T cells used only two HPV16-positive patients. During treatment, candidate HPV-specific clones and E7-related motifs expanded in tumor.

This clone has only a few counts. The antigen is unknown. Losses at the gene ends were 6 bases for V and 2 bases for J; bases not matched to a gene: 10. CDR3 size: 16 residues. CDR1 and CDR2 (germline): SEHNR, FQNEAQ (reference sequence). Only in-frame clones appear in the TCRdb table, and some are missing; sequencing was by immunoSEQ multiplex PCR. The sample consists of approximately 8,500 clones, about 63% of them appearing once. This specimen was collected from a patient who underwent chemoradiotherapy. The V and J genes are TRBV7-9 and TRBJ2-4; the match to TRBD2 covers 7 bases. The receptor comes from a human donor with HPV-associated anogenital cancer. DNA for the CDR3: TGTGCCAGCAGTTCTACGGGGGGTTTTACCAAAAACATTCAGTACTTC. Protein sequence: CASSSTGGFTKNIQYF.